This entry features one TCR beta chain sequence. The antigen is not known. The CDR3 length is 14 residues. The germline CDR1 and CDR2 sequences are SGHRS and YFSETQ. Trimming left V 0 bases short and J 1 base short, with 7 bases between. TCRdb fed the reads into MiXCR, producing one record per CDR3 protein. The sample has tens of thousands of distinct CDR3 sequences, approximately 67% seen once; the top ten hold 1.5% to 2%. The sample belongs to a study of type 1 regulatory T cells. Study-level background: This in vitro CD4 product, T-allo10, is enriched for Tr1 cells and alloantigen-specific. Study results and caveats: Compared with non-type 1 regulatory T cells, type 1 regulatory T cells showed a more restricted TCR repertoire.

Material: cultured non-Tr1 T cells, either the whole culture or a sorted T cell fraction (not recorded which). The TCR comes from a human donor in good health. This rearrangement joins TRBV5-1 to TRBJ2-5; D remains unclear. The CDR3 is CASSLEQPQETQYF. The CDR3 nucleotides are TGCGCCAGCAGCTTGGAACAGCCCCAAGAGACCCAGTACTTC.